This T cell receptor (beta chain) stems from a study of T-cell reconstitution after alpha-beta-depleted transplantation in children. Study-level findings and limits: It was surviving recipient T cells and thymic progenitors that gave some patients high TCRbeta diversity at day 60.

Per germline, CDR1 SGHTA and CDR2 FQGNSA. The junction had 11 bases not matched to a gene; V was cut back by 6 bases and J by 6 bases. The CDR3 length is 16 residues. Unique molecular identifiers were incorporated during preparation of the TCRbeta library. TCRdb reprocessed the PCR reads with MiXCR, giving one entry per CDR3 protein. The sample carries roughly 100,000 distinct CDR3 sequences, approximately 6% recorded once. The sample holds many counts of this clonotype. Antigen unknown. V usage is TRBV7-2 and J usage is TRBJ2-2; 9 bases fit TRBD2. This sample comprised PBMCs, mostly from graft donor cells, obtained 60 days after TCRalphabeta/CD19-depleted stem cell transplant. The sequence derives from a female patient under 10 years old who had a stem cell transplant for Fanconi anemia, so the T cells may come from the graft donor. The CDR3 loop is CASRIVAGAFSGELFF. In nucleotides, the CDR3 is TGTGCCAGCAGGATAGTAGCGGGGGCATTCTCCGGGGAGCTGTTTTTT.